Below, 19 T cell receptor beta chains from the same sample are listed, as sequenced in a study of CD8+ T cells in alopecia areata (dated by TCRdb to about 2018). Explained via the paper, the time point label denotes: 24 weeks on oral tofacitinib. What this sample's treatment or condition label stands for: oral pan-JAK inhibitor, 5-10 mg twice daily. Libraries were prepared through the immunoSEQ multiplex PCR assay. To provide template for TCR sequencing, every sample had RNA extracted and reverse transcribed into cDNA. TCRdb limited this immuneACCESS table to in-frame rearrangements with V and J called. A share of clones is missing; checked studies link under half to unresolved V genes, and the rest is unexplained. This sample lists around 270,000 clones; 55% to 75% were detected once. Clones ranked in the top ten supply around 1.8% of the sample. This material consisted of CD4+ T cells sorted from blood, taken at week 24, from a patient treated with tofacitinib. The receptors derive from a human donor with alopecia areata.

The chain combines TRBV29-1 with TRBJ2-1; D is unresolved. CDR3 length equals 12 residues. The V end lost 0 bases, the J end lost 7 bases, and 7 bases lay between the germline ends. CDR1 and CDR2 from the germline V gene are SQVTM and ANQGSEA. The CDR3 DNA follows: TGCAGCGTTGAAGAAGGGTGGAATGAGCAGTTCTTC. It is translated as CSVEEGWNEQFF.

J is TRBJ1-4 and V is TRBV27, with 7 bases aligning to TRBD1. This CDR3 comprises 14 residues. The trim removed 4 bases at V and 6 bases at J, leaving 5 bases unmatched. Germline values: CDR1 MNHEY, CDR2 SMNVEV (reference sequence). The CDR3 DNA is TGTGCCAGCAGTTACCGGGACAGACATGAAAAACTGTTTTTT. Its translation: CASSYRDRHEKLFF.

This chain links TRBV7-2 with TRBJ2-1; 10 positions match TRBD2. With V trimmed by 5 bases and J by 10 bases, 14 bases remained unmatched. The CDR3 sequence is 16 residues long. Germline V gives CDR1 SGHTA, CDR2 FQGNSA. For the CDR3, the DNA is TGTGCCAGCAGCCACGGGGGGACTAGCGTCACCGTGGAGCAGTTCTTC. It yields the protein CASSHGGTSVTVEQFF. The variable domain in full, with the rest retrieved from reference TRBV7-2 and TRBJ2-1, is GAGVSQSPSNKVTEKGKDVELRCDPISGHTALYWYRQSLGQGLEFLIYFQGNSAPDKSGLPSDRFSAERTGGSVSTLTIQRTQQEDSAVYLCASSHGGTSVTVEQFFGPGTRLTVL.

J is TRBJ2-3 and V is TRBV5-1; D may be TRBD1 (6 bases). The CDR3 sequence is 16 residues long. The V end lost 2 bases, the J end lost 4 bases, and 17 bases lay between the germline ends. In germline, CDR1 is SGHRS, CDR2 YFSETQ. CDR3 residues: CASSLQGPGVADTQYF. The CDR3 bases are TGCGCCAGCAGCTTACAGGGTCCAGGGGTAGCAGATACGCAGTATTTT.

The J gene is TRBJ2-5, the V gene TRBV7-2; D not resolved. This CDR3 comprises 12 residues. Germline-derived CDR1 and CDR2 are SGHTA and FQGNSA. Trimming left V 3 bases short and J 5 bases short, with 7 bases between. The CDR3: CASSFLGETQYF. CDR3 in DNA: TGTGCCAGCAGCTTTTTGGGGGAGACCCAGTACTTC. Full variable domain (rest looked up from reference TRBV7-2 and TRBJ2-5): GAGVSQSPSNKVTEKGKDVELRCDPISGHTALYWYRQSLGQGLEFLIYFQGNSAPDKSGLPSDRFSAERTGGSVSTLTIQRTQQEDSAVYLCASSFLGETQYFGPGTRLLVL.

This clone was observed a handful of times. The rearrangement links TRBV5-1 to TRBJ2-7; 10 bases fit TRBD2. The CDR3 is 15 amino acids. V was clipped by 0 bases and J by 2 bases; unmatched bases: 2. From germline, CDR1 is SGHRS and CDR2 YFSETQ. The CDR3 protein is CASSLASGGPYEQYF. CDR3 bases: TGCGCCAGCAGCTTGGCTAGCGGGGGCCCCTACGAGCAGTACTTC.

This clone was detected once. The V and J genes are TRBV28 and TRBJ2-5, with D possibly being TRBD2 (6 bases). V was cut by 1 base and J by 3 bases, with 21 bases left in between. CDR1 and CDR2 from the germline V gene are MDHEN and SYDVKM. The CDR3 sequence is 18 residues long. CDR3 DNA sequence: TGTGCCAGCAGTTTATATGAGATGGCGGGGCAAGGGGAAGAGACCCAGTACTTC. Encoded protein: CASSLYEMAGQGEETQYF.

The rearrangement links TRBV6-5 to TRBJ2-2; the D gene is possibly TRBD2 (6 bases). Germline loops: CDR1 MNHEY, CDR2 SVGAGI. The CDR3 has 15 amino acids. V was pared by 2 bases and J by 7 bases, with 14 bases between. CDR3 sequence reads: CASSYVGQGGGELFF. CDR3 coding DNA: TGTGCCAGCAGTTACGTGGGCCAGGGAGGCGGGGAGCTGTTTTTT.

The chain uses TRBV5-6 and TRBJ1-1; D is possibly TRBD1 (5 bases). Trimming shortened V by 0 bases and J by 1 base, and 10 bases separated the two germline ends. Per germline, CDR1 SGHDT and CDR2 YYEEEE. The CDR3 runs to 15 residues. CDR3 in amino acids: CASSLEQAGNTEAFF. The DNA for the CDR3 is TGTGCCAGCAGCTTGGAACAGGCCGGGAACACTGAAGCTTTCTTT.

The V gene is TRBV7-9, the J gene TRBJ1-1; D gene uncertain. CDR1 is SEHNR and CDR2 is FQNEAQ in the germline V gene (reference sequence). This CDR3 has 14 amino acids. Between the trimmed V and J ends, which lost 4 bases and 2 bases, there was a span of 11 bases. CDR3 amino acids: CASSSLPINTEAFF. The CDR3 DNA sequence: TGTGCCAGCAGCTCCTTACCTATAAACACTGAAGCTTTCTTT. The whole variable domain, filled in from reference TRBV7-9 and TRBJ1-1, reads DTGVSQNPRHKITKRGQNVTFRCDPISEHNRLYWYRQTLGQGPEFLTYFQNEAQLEKSRLLSDRFSAERPKGSFSTLEIQRTEQGDSAMYLCASSSLPINTEAFFGQGTRLTVV.

The V gene is TRBV30, the J gene TRBJ1-6, with a tentative D call TRBD1 (5 bases). V was cut by 4 bases and J by 5 bases, with 15 bases left in between. This CDR3 spans 15 amino acids. CDR1 and CDR2 (germline): GTSNPN, SVGIG (reference sequence). The CDR3 DNA reads as TGTGCCTGGAACCGCAGGGCAGCCGATAATTCACCCCTCCACTTT. The encoded protein is CAWNRRAADNSPLHF.

This clone came up a few times. The chain joins TRBV14 to TRBJ2-3; D gene unclear. The CDR3 loop spans 13 amino acids. The ends were cut back, 3 bases at V and 2 bases at J, with 6 bases in the middle. CDR1 is SGHDN and CDR2 is FVKESK in the germline V gene. The CDR3 loop is CASSQPNTDTQYF. The CDR3 DNA reads as TGTGCCAGCAGCCAGCCCAACACAGATACGCAGTATTTT.

This clone was observed a few times. Other nucleotide sequences from this sample produce the same CDR3. The CDR3, as DNA: TGCAGCGTTGCCTCCTCCTACGAGCAGTACTTC. It encodes CSVASSYEQYF. The rearrangement joins TRBV29-1 to TRBJ2-7; no clear D. CDR3 length: 11 residues. Per the germline V gene, CDR1 is SQVTM and CDR2 is ANQGSEA. V gave up 4 bases and J gave up 0 bases, with 4 bases separating them.

V usage is TRBV5-1 and J usage is TRBJ2-1; D call uncertain. The V end lost 4 bases, the J end lost 3 bases, and 8 bases lay between the germline ends. From germline, CDR1 is SGHRS and CDR2 YFSETQ. The CDR3 has 13 residues. As DNA, the CDR3 is TGCGCCAGCAGCGAGAGATTCTACAATGAGCAGTTCTTC. Its translation is CASSERFYNEQFF.

This clone was found a few times. V and J are TRBV4-2 and TRBJ2-1, with 11 bases identical to TRBD2. The CDR3 length is 17 residues. Trimming at V came to 3 bases and at J to 4 bases, leaving 8 bases not matched to a gene. Germline V gene data show CDR1 as LGHNA and CDR2 as YNFKEQ. The CDR3 region has the DNA TGTGCCAGCAGCCAGGACCCCGGGACTAGCGGATACAATGAGCAGTTCTTC. Its translation: CASSQDPGTSGYNEQFF.

The rearrangement links TRBV30 to TRBJ1-2; D remains unclear. Germline assignment: CDR1 GTSNPN and CDR2 SVGIG (reference sequence). V gave up 1 base and J gave up 1 base, with 13 bases separating them. This CDR3 spans 15 amino acids. The CDR3 protein is CAWSEGRKINYGYTF. In nucleotides, the CDR3 is TGTGCCTGGAGTGAAGGGCGGAAAATTAACTATGGCTACACCTTC. Full variable domain (missing parts from reference TRBV30 and TRBJ1-2): SQTIHQWPATLVQPVGSPLSLECTVEGTSNPNLYWYRQAAGRGLQLLFYSVGIGQISSEVPQNLSASRPQDRQFILSSKKLLLSDSGFYLCAWSEGRKINYGYTFGSGTRLTVV.

This clone occurred a few times. The V and J genes are TRBV4-1 and TRBJ2-5, with 8 bases lining up with TRBD1. Germline loops: CDR1 MGHRA, CDR2 YSYEKL. This CDR3 region has 16 residues. With 1 base clipped from V and 2 bases from J, the junction kept 6 bases outside the gene matches. The CDR3 DNA sequence: TGCGCCAGCAGCCAAGGGACAGGGTCACATCAAGAGACCCAGTACTTC. It encodes CASSQGTGSHQETQYF.

The table lists this clone with a few counts. This chain links TRBV29-1 with TRBJ2-7; TRBD1 matches at 10 bases. Per the germline V gene, CDR1 is SQVTM and CDR2 is ANQGSEA. J gave up 3 bases and V 7 bases, and 6 bases lay outside the gene matches. The CDR3 length is 13 residues. The CDR3 reads CSGGGTGVYEQYF. The CDR3 DNA is TGCAGCGGCGGCGGGACAGGGGTCTACGAGCAGTACTTC.

The V gene is TRBV30, the J gene TRBJ1-6; D perhaps matches TRBD1 (5 bases). Germline lookup yields CDR1 GTSNPN and CDR2 SVGIG (reference sequence). With 3 bases removed from V and 6 bases from J, the gap between germline ends came to 6 bases. The length of the CDR3 is 12 residues. In DNA, the CDR3 is TGTGCCTGGAGGGGACCTAATTCACCCCTCCACTTT. Amino acids: CAWRGPNSPLHF.